A single sample is the source of the 7 T cell receptor beta chains below, sequenced in a study of regulatory T cells in long-lasting Graves disease. Both iRepertoire HTBI primers and Arm-PCR of CDR3 regions were used to build the TCR beta libraries. TCRdb ran MiXCR on the multiplex PCR reads and lists one entry per CDR3 protein. The sample includes approximately 540,000 distinct CDR3 sequences, more than 10% seen only once; the top ten take 8.9%. Time point: newly diagnosed GD, antithyroid drugs for less than 3 months. The TCR library used RNA extracted from PBMCs. This sample was shared with a second study, whose subject was T cells in Graves' hyperthyroidism and ophthalmopathy.

The sample in question was peripheral blood mononuclear cells (PBMCs), obtained at new diagnosis, from a patient treated with antithyroid drugs. Receptor source: a woman in her 30s with Graves disease.

The chain employs TRBV7-8 and TRBJ2-7; TRBD2 aligns across 11 bases. Germline V gene sequence: CDR1 SGHVS, CDR2 FQNEAQ. This CDR3 region has 17 residues. V shed 3 bases and J 4 bases; nucleotides not matched to a gene: 11. The CDR3 sequence is CASSFNRPTSGSYEQYF. The CDR3 bases are TGTGCCAGCAGCTTTAATCGTCCCACTAGCGGGAGTTACGAGCAGTACTTC.

This clonotype was seen repeatedly, ten times or more. The V gene is TRBV28, the J gene TRBJ2-3; 7 positions agree with TRBD2. Germline V CDR1 and CDR2: MDHEN, SYDVKM. CDR3 length: 17 amino acids. After removal of 2 bases from V and 6 bases from J, the junction contained 14 bases not matched to a gene. The CDR3: CASSLPGEGFGSDTQYF. In DNA form, the CDR3 reads TGTGCCAGCAGTTTACCCGGGGAGGGGTTCGGATCCGATACGCAGTATTTT.

The chain couples TRBV7-3 to TRBJ2-1, with 12 bases identical to TRBD2. V gave up 2 bases and J gave up 7 bases; unmatched junction bases: 12. The CDR3 is 18 residues long. Per germline, CDR1 SGHTA and CDR2 FQGTGA. The CDR3 region has the DNA TGTGCCAGCAGCTTAGGACCACTAGCGGGAGGACTTGTTAATGAGCAGTTCTTC. It encodes CASSLGPLAGGLVNEQFF. The entire variable domain, with the rest obtained from reference TRBV7-3 and TRBJ2-1, is as follows: GAGVSQTPSNKVTEKGKYVELRCDPISGHTALYWYRQSLGQGPEFLIYFQGTGAADDSGLPNDRFFAVRPEGSVSTLKIQRTERGDSAVYLCASSLGPLAGGLVNEQFFGPGTRLTVL.

The gene calls are TRBV12-3 or TRBV12-4 and TRBJ2-5; D is perhaps TRBD1 (5 bases). The CDR3 has 13 residues. Deletions cut 4 bases from V and 3 bases from J, with 9 bases between. DNA of the CDR3: TGTGCCAGCAGTTCTACCAGGGAAGAGACCCAGTACTTC. It is translated as CASSSTREETQYF.

This clonotype was picked up a small number of times. The chain has TRBV20-1 and TRBJ1-1, with a possible D match to TRBD1 (6 bases). Trimming removed 3 bases from V and 10 bases from J, with 15 bases in between. CDR3 size: 12 residues. Germline CDR1 reads DFQATT; CDR2 reads SNEGSKA (reference sequence). CDR3 sequence: CSARTGAPLAFF. The CDR3 DNA reads TGCAGTGCTAGGACAGGAGCCCCGCTAGCTTTCTTT.

This clonotype was seen many times. The chain couples TRBV24-1 to TRBJ2-3; 11 bases align to TRBD2. V dropped 4 bases and J dropped 0; count of bases not matched to a gene: 8. Germline values: CDR1 KGHDR, CDR2 SFDVKD. This CDR3 is built from 18 residues. The CDR3 loop is CATSDRGLAEPSTDTQYF. The CDR3 coding sequence is TGTGCCACCAGTGACCGGGGACTAGCGGAACCTAGCACAGATACGCAGTATTTT.

This clonotype was counted many times. The J gene is TRBJ2-3, the V gene TRBV7-8; D possibly corresponds to TRBD1 (5 bases). Between the trimmed V and J ends, which lost 4 bases and 3 bases, there was a span of 8 bases. Germline V gene lookup returns CDR1 SGHVS and CDR2 FQNEAQ. CDR3 length equals 13 residues. This chain's CDR3 is CASSSRQTDTQYF. The CDR3 nucleotides are TGTGCCAGCAGCTCTAGACAGACAGATACGCAGTATTTT.